The 19 T cell receptor beta chains below all came from one sample that was sequenced in a study of blood T cell repertoires in COVID-19. Some clones are missing from TCRdb's copy, which holds only in-frame ones; the method was immunoSEQ multiplex PCR. Of 95,000 or so clones in the sample, about 84% were seen once. Sequencing was done on a sample of peripheral blood. These receptors all come from a man of 80 years or more with active or convalescent COVID-19.

This chain uses TRBV30 with TRBJ1-6; TRBD1 might be the D (5 bases). The CDR3 covers 16 residues. V was trimmed by 0 bases and J by 0 bases, leaving 9 bases between them. The germline CDR1 and CDR2 sequences are GTSNPN and SVGIG (reference sequence). This CDR3 is CAWSVVGPSYNSPLHF. CDR3 DNA: TGTGCCTGGAGTGTGGTGGGGCCCTCCTATAATTCACCCCTCCACTTT.

In DNA form, the CDR3 reads TGTGCCAGCAGGCCCGGGACAGGGGACTATGGCTACACCTTC. It encodes CASRPGTGDYGYTF. This chain uses TRBV6-4 with TRBJ1-2, with 10 bases aligning to TRBD1. Trimming at V came to 6 bases and at J to 3 bases, leaving 4 bases not matched to a gene. The germline V gene encodes CDR1 MRHNA and CDR2 SNTAGT. This CDR3 has 14 residues.

The genes are TRBV12-3 or TRBV12-4 and TRBJ1-2; TRBD1 matches 8 bases. The V gene end was trimmed by 10 bases and the J gene end by 8 bases; junction bases not matched to a gene: 6. The CDR3 extends over 11 amino acids. The CDR3 here is CATGQGFGYTF. DNA of the CDR3: TGTGCCACTGGACAGGGCTTCGGCTACACCTTC.

V gene TRBV19 combines with J gene TRBJ1-2, with D maybe TRBD1 (5 bases). Germline values: CDR1 LNHDA, CDR2 SQIVND (reference sequence). V was cut by 7 bases and J by 7 bases, with 19 bases left in between. CDR3 length: 14 amino acids. In DNA, the CDR3 is TGTGCCAGTATTGCCAACAACCGACAGTTTGGCTACACCTTC. It encodes CASIANNRQFGYTF.

This chain uses TRBV6-2 or TRBV6-3 with TRBJ1-2, with a tentative D call TRBD1 (6 bases). CDR3 length equals 17 residues. Germline lookup yields CDR1 MNHEY and CDR2 SVGEGT. The germline V and J ends were trimmed by 0 bases and 4 bases, with 18 bases remaining between them. The CDR3 protein is CASSYSQVAGDGYGYTF. The DNA for the CDR3 is TGTGCCAGCAGTTACTCGCAGGTAGCAGGGGATGGCTATGGCTACACCTTC.

The rearrangement links TRBV14 to TRBJ1-2; D uncertain. Trimming pared 1 base from V and 7 bases from J, leaving 10 bases between. The CDR3 consists of 13 residues. Germline V lookup: CDR1 SGHDN, CDR2 FVKESK. CDR3 loop: CASSQGRLRGYTF. For the CDR3, the DNA is TGTGCCAGCAGCCAAGGCAGGTTGCGTGGCTACACCTTC.

V gene TRBV30 combines with J gene TRBJ2-3; TRBD2 aligns across 9 bases. This CDR3 contains 14 residues. V lost 5 bases and J lost 2; bases outside the gene matches: 5. Germline CDR1 GTSNPN, CDR2 SVGIG (reference sequence). The DNA of the CDR3 is TGTGCCTGGGACCAGCGGGGGGACACAGATACGCAGTATTTT. Its translation is CAWDQRGDTDTQYF.

The rearrangement joins TRBV7-9 to TRBJ1-5; maybe TRBD1 (5 bases). The CDR3 runs 14 residues. V was trimmed by 5 bases and J by 7 bases, leaving 15 bases between them. CDR1 and CDR2 (germline): SEHNR, FQNEAQ (reference sequence). Here the CDR3 reads CASSLTGTGQPQHF. The CDR3, as DNA: TGTGCCAGCAGCCTCACAGGCACTGGGCAGCCCCAGCATTTT.

The chain combines TRBV7-2 with TRBJ1-3; a weak D match, TRBD1 (5 bases). The germline CDR1 and CDR2 sequences are SGHTA and FQGNSA. The germline V and J ends were trimmed by 1 base and 1 base, with 11 bases remaining between them. This CDR3 comprises 16 residues. CDR3 DNA sequence: TGTGCCAGCAGCTTAGTTGGGGGGAATTCTGGAAACACCATATATTTT. This codes for CASSLVGGNSGNTIYF.

This clone turned up a few times. V and J are TRBV7-8 and TRBJ1-3; 7 positions agree with TRBD1. Germline V gives CDR1 SGHVS, CDR2 FQNEAQ. The length of the CDR3 is 15 residues. Trimming removed 0 bases from V and 2 bases from J; junction bases left unmatched: 1. CDR3 residues: CASSLARGTGNTIYF. In DNA form, the CDR3 reads TGTGCCAGCAGCTTAGCCAGGGGGACTGGAAACACCATATATTTT.

The V call is TRBV3-1 (or the pseudogene TRBV3-2), the J call TRBJ2-3, with 10 nucleotides matching TRBD2. Germline V gives CDR1 LGHDT, CDR2 YNNKEL (reference sequence). The J segment lost 8 bases and the V segment lost 0 bases, leaving 8 bases of the junction unmatched. This CDR3 region has 16 residues. The CDR3 DNA is TGTGCCAGCAGCCAAGATGGGCTAGCGGGGGCAGGTACGCAGTATTTT. It is translated as CASSQDGLAGAGTQYF.

The chain recombines TRBV6-5 with TRBJ1-1; no definite D call. The germline CDR1 and CDR2 sequences are MNHEY and SVGAGI. V gave up 4 bases and J gave up 5 bases, with 8 bases separating them. CDR3 size: 12 residues. This chain's CDR3 is CASSFVETEAFF. The CDR3 DNA reads TGTGCCAGCAGTTTTGTGGAGACTGAAGCTTTCTTT.

This clone was picked up a small number of times. This sequence joins TRBV19 and TRBJ1-1, with TRBD1 identical over 7 bases. CDR3 length equals 17 residues. The V segment lost 7 bases and the J segment 7 bases; nucleotides outside the gene matches: 21. CDR1 and CDR2 from the germline V gene are LNHDA and SQIVND (reference sequence). CDR3 in DNA: TGTGCCAGTACCAACCCTTTGGGTACAGGGGACAAAGATGAAGCTTTCTTT. Protein: CASTNPLGTGDKDEAFF.

This chain connects TRBV3-1 (or the pseudogene TRBV3-2) to TRBJ2-5; D gene unclear. V was clipped by 3 bases and J by 5 bases, with 7 bases between them. This CDR3 region has 12 residues. From germline, CDR1 is LGHDT and CDR2 YNNKEL (reference sequence). CDR3 protein: CASSHRWETQYF. Written as DNA, the CDR3 is TGTGCCAGCAGCCACCGGTGGGAGACCCAGTACTTC.

This chain connects TRBV9 to TRBJ2-7; possible D gene TRBD1, 6 bases. CDR1 and CDR2 (germline): SGDLS, YYNGEE. The CDR3 consists of 15 residues. V was clipped by 4 bases and J by 6 bases, with 20 bases between them. The CDR3: CASSPRGVGAFEQYF. CDR3 nucleotides: TGTGCCAGCAGCCCCCGGGGCGTGGGGGCGTTCGAGCAGTACTTC.

As DNA, the CDR3 is TGTGCCAGCAGCACCCTATCTGGAAACACCATATATTTT. It specifies CASSTLSGNTIYF. The chain couples TRBV5-4 to TRBJ1-3; D remains unclear. The V gene's germline CDR1 is SGHNT and CDR2 YYREEE (reference sequence). The germline V and J ends were trimmed by 4 bases and 1 base, with 6 bases remaining between them. CDR3 length: 13 amino acids.

This chain joins TRBV19 and TRBJ2-3; TRBD2 matches 10 bases. This CDR3 spans 14 amino acids. CDR1 LNHDA and CDR2 SQIVND come from the germline V gene (reference sequence). J gave up 2 bases and V 7 bases, and 3 bases lay outside the gene matches. Written as DNA, the CDR3 is TGTGCCAGTAAAGCGGGGGGGAACACAGATACGCAGTATTTT. It codes for CASKAGGNTDTQYF.

This clone was seen once. V is TRBV5-1 and J is TRBJ2-7, with D perhaps matching TRBD2 (6 bases). There are 14 residues in the CDR3. Germline CDR1 SGHRS, CDR2 YFSETQ. V gave up 0 bases and J gave up 2 bases, with 9 bases separating them. In nucleotides, the CDR3 is TGCGCCAGCAGCTTGGGCCGGGAGACCTACGAGCAGTACTTC. It translates to CASSLGRETYEQYF.

Comments on this clone: Other DNA variants within this sample encode the same CDR3. This chain links TRBV9 with TRBJ2-3; the match to TRBD2 covers 9 bases. The CDR3 sequence is 14 residues long. CDR1 SGDLS and CDR2 YYNGEE come from the germline V gene. V trimming: 3 bases; J trimming: 1 base; junction bases outside the gene matches: 0. The CDR3 sequence is CASSASGGTDTQYF. CDR3 nucleotide sequence: TGTGCCAGCAGCGCTAGCGGGGGCACAGATACGCAGTATTTT.